This T cell receptor beta chain emerged from a study of identical twins. In germline, CDR1 is MNHEY, CDR2 SVGEGT. V lost 2 bases and J lost 1; bases outside the gene matches: 19. CDR3 length: 21 amino acids. In TCRdb, the 5' RACE reads were re-called with MiXCR into one record per CDR3 protein. The table shows about 520,000 distinct CDR3 sequences, with 20% to 25% occurring only once. This clonotype turned up a few times. The target antigen is unknown. Study-level findings and limits: Fewer insertions characterized abundant cord blood beta clonotypes, whereas memory repertoires showed none. It was possible that invariant MAIT and iNKT cells partly confounded the zero-insertion analyses.

These data were also reused for a study on T cells expressing NK-cell markers. From that report: It was from sorted CD3+CD56+NKG2C+, CD3+CD56+NKG2C- and CD3+CD56-NKG2C+ T cells that TCR beta repertoires came. The CD3+CD56-NKG2C+ fraction of a handful of donors was also led by these clonotypes.

This sequence joins TRBV6-2 or TRBV6-3 and TRBJ2-4, with 8 bases lining up with TRBD2. The sequence was obtained from a woman aged 18-29 years in good health. The sequenced sample consisted of CD4+ T cells sorted from blood. In nucleotides, the CDR3 is TGTGCCAGCAGTTACCGCAGCTCTAGCGGGCGATACTTGGGGGCCAAAAACATTCAGTACTTC. Translated: CASSYRSSSGRYLGAKNIQYF.